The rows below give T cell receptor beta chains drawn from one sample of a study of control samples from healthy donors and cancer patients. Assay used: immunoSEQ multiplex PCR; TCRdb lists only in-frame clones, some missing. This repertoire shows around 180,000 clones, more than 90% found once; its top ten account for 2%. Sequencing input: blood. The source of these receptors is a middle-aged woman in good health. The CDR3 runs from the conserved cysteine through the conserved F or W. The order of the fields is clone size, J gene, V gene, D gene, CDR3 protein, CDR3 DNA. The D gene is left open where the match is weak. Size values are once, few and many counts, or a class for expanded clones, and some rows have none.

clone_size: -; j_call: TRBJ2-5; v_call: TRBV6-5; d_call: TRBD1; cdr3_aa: CASSRRQGRSETQYF; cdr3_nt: TGTGCCAGCAGTCGCCGACAGGGGAGATCGGAGACCCAGTACTTC
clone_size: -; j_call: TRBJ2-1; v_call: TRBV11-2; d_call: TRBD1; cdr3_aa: CASSHGTGNYNEQFF; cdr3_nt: TGTGCCAGCAGCCATGGGACAGGAAACTACAATGAGCAGTTCTTC
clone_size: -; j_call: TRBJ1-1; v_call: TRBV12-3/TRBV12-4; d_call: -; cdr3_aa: CASRRQNTEAFF; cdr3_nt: TGTGCCAGCAGACGACAGAACACTGAAGCTTTCTTT
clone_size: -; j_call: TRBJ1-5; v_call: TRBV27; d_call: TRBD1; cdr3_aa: CASSLLSPGGNQPQHF; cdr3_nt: TGTGCCAGCAGTTTATTATCACCAGGGGGGAATCAGCCCCAGCATTTT
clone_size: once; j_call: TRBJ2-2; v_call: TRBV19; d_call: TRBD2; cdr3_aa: CASCRLAGGPTGELFF; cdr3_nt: TGTGCCAGCTGTAGACTAGCGGGGGGGCCCACCGGGGAGCTGTTTTTT
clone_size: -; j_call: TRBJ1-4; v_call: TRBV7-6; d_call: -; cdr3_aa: CASSSIWGEKLFF; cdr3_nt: TGTGCCAGCAGCTCCATTTGGGGTGAAAAACTGTTTTTT
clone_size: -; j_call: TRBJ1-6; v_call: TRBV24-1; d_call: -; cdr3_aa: CATSVLTERSPLHF; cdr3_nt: TGTGCCACCAGTGTCCTGACGGAGCGGTCACCCCTCCACTTT
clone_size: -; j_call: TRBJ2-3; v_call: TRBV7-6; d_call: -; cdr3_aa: CASSLNLPGAESLDTQYF; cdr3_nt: TGTGCCAGCAGCTTAAATCTTCCGGGGGCCGAGTCCTTGGATACGCAGTATTTT
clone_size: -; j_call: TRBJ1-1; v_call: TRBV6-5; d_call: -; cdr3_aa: CASSADTTEAFF; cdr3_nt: TGTGCCAGCAGCGCGGACACCACTGAAGCTTTCTTT
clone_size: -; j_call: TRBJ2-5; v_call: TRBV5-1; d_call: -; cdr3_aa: CASSPRLFQETQYF; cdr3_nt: TGCGCCAGCAGCCCTCGACTCTTCCAAGAGACCCAGTACTTC
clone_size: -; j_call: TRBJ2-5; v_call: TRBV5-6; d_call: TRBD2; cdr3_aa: CASSLVGLAGGQETQYF; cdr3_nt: TGTGCCAGCAGCTTGGTTGGGCTAGCGGGGGGACAAGAGACCCAGTACTTC
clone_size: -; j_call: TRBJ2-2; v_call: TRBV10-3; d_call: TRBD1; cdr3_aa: CAISGDPGGRTGELFF; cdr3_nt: TGTGCCATCAGTGGGGACCCAGGGGGTCGTACCGGGGAGCTGTTTTTT
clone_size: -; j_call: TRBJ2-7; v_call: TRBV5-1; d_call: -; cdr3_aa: CASRATTRGEQYF; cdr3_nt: TGCGCCAGCAGGGCGACGACAAGGGGCGAGCAGTACTTC
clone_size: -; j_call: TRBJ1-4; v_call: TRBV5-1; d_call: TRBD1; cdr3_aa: CASSPDGQGGNEKLFF; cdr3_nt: TGCGCCAGCAGCCCGGATGGACAGGGAGGTAATGAAAAACTGTTTTTT
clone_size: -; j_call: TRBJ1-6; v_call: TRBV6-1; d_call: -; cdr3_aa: CASSELRAGNSPLHF; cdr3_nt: TGTGCCAGCAGTGAGCTCAGGGCCGGGAATTCACCCCTCCACTTT
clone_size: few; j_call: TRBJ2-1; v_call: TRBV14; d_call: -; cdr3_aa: CASSRQTGYNEQFF; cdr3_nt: TGTGCCAGCAGCCGTCAGACAGGCTACAATGAGCAGTTCTTC
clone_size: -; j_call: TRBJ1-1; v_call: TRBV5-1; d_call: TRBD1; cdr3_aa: CASSALTGGESTEAFF; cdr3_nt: TGCGCCAGCAGCGCCCTGACAGGGGGCGAAAGCACTGAAGCTTTCTTT
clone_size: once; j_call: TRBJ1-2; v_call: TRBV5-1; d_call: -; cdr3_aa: CASSVSGGDGYTF; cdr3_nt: TGCGCCAGCAGCGTATCAGGAGGGGATGGCTACACCTTC
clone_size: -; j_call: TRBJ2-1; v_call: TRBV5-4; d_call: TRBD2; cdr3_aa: CASSYTLGTTHNEQFF; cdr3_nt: TGTGCCAGCAGCTACACGCTCGGGACTACCCACAATGAGCAGTTCTTC
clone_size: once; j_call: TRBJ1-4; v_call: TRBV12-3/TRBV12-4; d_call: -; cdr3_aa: CASRQGANEKLFF; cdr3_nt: TGTGCCAGCAGACAGGGCGCTAATGAAAAACTGTTTTTT
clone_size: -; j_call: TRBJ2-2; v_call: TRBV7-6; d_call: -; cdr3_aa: CASSLAEAEGVELFF; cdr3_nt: TGTGCCAGCAGCTTAGCGGAGGCCGAGGGGGTTGAGCTGTTTTTT
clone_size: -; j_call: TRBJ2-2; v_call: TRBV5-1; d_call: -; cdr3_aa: CASSLGQTNTGELFF; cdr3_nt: TGCGCCAGCAGCTTGGGACAGACGAACACCGGGGAGCTGTTTTTT
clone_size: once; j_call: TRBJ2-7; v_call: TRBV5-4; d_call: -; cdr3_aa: CASSLRREMNEQYF; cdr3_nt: TGTGCCAGCAGCTTGCGCAGGGAAATGAACGAGCAGTACTTC
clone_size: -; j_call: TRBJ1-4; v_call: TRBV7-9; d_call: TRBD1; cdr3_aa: CASSPLTGDEKLFF; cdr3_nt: TGTGCCAGCAGCCCCCTGACAGGGGACGAAAAACTGTTTTTT
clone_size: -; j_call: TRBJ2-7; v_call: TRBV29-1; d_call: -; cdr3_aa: CSVEDPGAYEQYF; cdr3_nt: TGCAGCGTTGAAGATCCAGGGGCCTACGAGCAGTACTTC
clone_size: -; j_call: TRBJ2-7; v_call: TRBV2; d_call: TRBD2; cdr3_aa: CASSEARLADEQYF; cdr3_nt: TGTGCCAGCAGTGAAGCGCGGCTAGCGGACGAGCAGTACTTC
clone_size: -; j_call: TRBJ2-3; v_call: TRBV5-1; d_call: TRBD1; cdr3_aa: CASTDRGLNTDTQYF; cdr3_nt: TGCGCCAGCACCGATAGGGGGCTGAACACAGATACGCAGTATTTT
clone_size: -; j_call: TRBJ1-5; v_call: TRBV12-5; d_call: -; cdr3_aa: CASGLGGGNQPQHF; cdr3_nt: TGTGCTAGTGGACTAGGGGGGGGGAATCAGCCCCAGCATTTT
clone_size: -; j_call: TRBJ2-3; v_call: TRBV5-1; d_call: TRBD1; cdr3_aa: CASSSTRQGGTQYF; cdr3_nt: TGCGCCAGCAGCTCGACCAGACAGGGCGGCACGCAGTATTTT
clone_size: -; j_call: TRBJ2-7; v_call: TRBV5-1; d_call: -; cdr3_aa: CASSFASDGTYEQYF; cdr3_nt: TGCGCCAGCAGCTTTGCCTCAGACGGCACCTACGAGCAGTACTTC
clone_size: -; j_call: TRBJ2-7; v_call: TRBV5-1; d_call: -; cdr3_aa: CASSLGSTVYEQYF; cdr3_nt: TGCGCCAGCAGCTTGGGTTCCACCGTCTACGAGCAGTACTTC
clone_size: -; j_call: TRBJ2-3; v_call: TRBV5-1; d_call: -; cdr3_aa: CASSLSSSTDTQYF; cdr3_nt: TGCGCCAGCAGCTTATCTAGCAGCACAGATACGCAGTATTTT
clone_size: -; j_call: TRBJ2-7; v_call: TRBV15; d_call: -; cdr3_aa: CATSRVSTGGTYEQYF; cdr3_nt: TGTGCCACCAGCAGAGTTAGTACGGGTGGTACCTACGAGCAGTACTTC
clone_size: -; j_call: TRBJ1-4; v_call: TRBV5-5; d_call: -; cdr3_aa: CASSFVQGSEKLFF; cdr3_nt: TGTGCCAGCAGCTTCGTCCAGGGTAGTGAAAAACTGTTTTTT
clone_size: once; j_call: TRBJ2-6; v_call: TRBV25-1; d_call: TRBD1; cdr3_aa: CASSPQGLDSGANVLTF; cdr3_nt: TGTGCCAGCAGCCCACAGGGGTTGGACTCTGGGGCCAACGTCCTGACTTTC
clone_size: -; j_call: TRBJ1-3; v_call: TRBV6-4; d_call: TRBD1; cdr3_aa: CASIEDRGPGNTIYF; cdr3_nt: TGTGCCAGCATCGAGGACAGGGGACCTGGAAACACCATATATTTT
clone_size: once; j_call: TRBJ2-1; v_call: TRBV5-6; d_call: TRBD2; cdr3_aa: CASSLVGGANEQFF; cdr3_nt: TGTGCCAGCAGCTTGGTCGGGGGGGCCAATGAGCAGTTCTTC
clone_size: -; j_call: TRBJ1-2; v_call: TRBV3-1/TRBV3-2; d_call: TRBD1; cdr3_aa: CASSYGQGYGYTF; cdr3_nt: TGTGCCAGCAGCTATGGACAGGGGTATGGCTACACCTTC
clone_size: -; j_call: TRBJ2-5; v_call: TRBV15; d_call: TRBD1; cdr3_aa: CATRQGGKETQYF; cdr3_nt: TGTGCCACCAGACAGGGGGGTAAAGAGACCCAGTACTTC
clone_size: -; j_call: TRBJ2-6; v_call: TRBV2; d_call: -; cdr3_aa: CASRGYGSSGANVLTF; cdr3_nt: TGTGCCAGCAGGGGGTATGGGAGCTCTGGGGCCAACGTCCTGACTTTC
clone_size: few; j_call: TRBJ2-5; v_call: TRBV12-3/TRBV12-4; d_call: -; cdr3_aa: CASSLAPRETQYF; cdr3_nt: TGTGCCAGCAGTTTAGCGCCCAGGGAGACCCAGTACTTC
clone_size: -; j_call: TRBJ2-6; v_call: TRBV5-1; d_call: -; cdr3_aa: CASSEMSSGANVLTF; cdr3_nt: TGCGCCAGCAGCGAAATGAGCTCTGGGGCCAACGTCCTGACTTTC
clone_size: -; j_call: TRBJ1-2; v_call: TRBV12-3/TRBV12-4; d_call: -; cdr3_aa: CASGEGLTYGYTF; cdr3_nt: TGTGCCAGTGGAGAAGGTCTTACCTATGGCTACACCTTC
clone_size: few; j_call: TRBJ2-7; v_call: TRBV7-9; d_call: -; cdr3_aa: CASSLEGRASEQYF; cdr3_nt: TGTGCCAGCAGCTTGGAGGGCAGGGCCTCCGAGCAGTACTTC